A single sample is the source of the 19 T cell receptor beta chains below, sequenced in a study of long-term antiretroviral therapy in people with HIV. Sequencing relied on immunoSEQ assay v3.0, run at survey level. Data came from immunoSEQ multiplex PCR; TCRdb stores just in-frame clones and leaves some out. Of approximately 20,000 clones in the sample, around 81% are singletons; the top ten hold 10% to 15%. The sequenced sample was unsorted PBMCs, obtained 1.6 years after starting antiretroviral therapy. Every receptor here comes from a man aged 35 to 55 with HIV.

The chain employs TRBV14 and TRBJ1-2, with no clear D. Germline CDR1 SGHDN, CDR2 FVKESK. CDR3 length equals 13 residues. V lost 1 base and J 1 base, leaving 4 bases between the germline ends. The CDR3 is CASSQGINYGYTF. The CDR3 nucleotides read TGTGCCAGCAGCCAAGGGATTAACTATGGCTACACCTTC.

This chain uses TRBV11-2 with TRBJ1-2, with TRBD1 matching over 10 bases. Germline V gene lookup returns CDR1 SGHAT and CDR2 FQNNGV. The CDR3 extends over 17 amino acids. V shed 3 bases, J shed 2 bases, and the junction held 9 bases outside the gene matches. CDR3 in amino acids: CASSFQTGGPRNYGYTF. CDR3 nucleotides: TGTGCCAGCAGCTTTCAGACAGGGGGCCCGAGGAACTATGGCTACACCTTC.

The gene calls are TRBV11-2 and TRBJ2-7, with 10 bases aligning to TRBD1. Germline V CDR1 and CDR2: SGHAT, FQNNGV. This CDR3 is 16 amino acids long. Unmatched junction bases numbered 10, after V lost 4 bases and J lost 4 bases. Here the CDR3 reads CASSYIRDRGRYEQYF. CDR3 bases: TGTGCCAGCAGCTACATCCGGGACAGGGGTCGATACGAGCAGTACTTC. The full variable domain, completed using reference TRBV11-2 and TRBJ2-7, is EAGVAQSPRYKIIEKRQSVAFWCNPISGHATLYWYQQILGQGPKLLIQFQNNGVVDDSQLPKDRFSAERLKGVDSTLKIQPAKLEDSAVYLCASSYIRDRGRYEQYFGPGTRLTVT.

The chain carries TRBV9 and TRBJ2-7; TRBD1 is a possible D gene (5 bases). Germline V lookup: CDR1 SGDLS, CDR2 YYNGEE. Trimming pared 5 bases from V and 2 bases from J, leaving 20 bases between. The CDR3 consists of 16 residues. This CDR3 reads CASSTQQGYNPYEQYF. The CDR3 nucleotides are TGTGCCAGCAGTACCCAGCAGGGATACAACCCCTACGAGCAGTACTTC.

The J gene is TRBJ2-7, the V gene TRBV18; maybe TRBD1 (7 bases). In germline, CDR1 is KGHSH, CDR2 LQKENI. V shed 3 bases and J shed 0 bases, with 21 bases lying between them. There are 18 residues in the CDR3. The CDR3 DNA reads as TGTGCCAGCTCACCCCCGCTGCGGGACAGACTTTCCTCCTACGAGCAGTACTTC. Amino acid sequence: CASSPPLRDRLSSYEQYF.

V gene TRBV6-1 combines with J gene TRBJ1-2; perhaps TRBD1 as D (5 bases). V lost 2 bases to trimming and J lost 0 bases, with 10 bases between them. This CDR3 region has 15 residues. In germline, CDR1 is MNHNS, CDR2 SASEGT. The CDR3 DNA reads TGTGCCAGCAGTGAACCTCAAGGGGCTAACTATGGCTACACCTTC. Translated, it gives CASSEPQGANYGYTF.

The rearrangement uses TRBV5-6 and TRBJ1-2; 7 positions match TRBD1. With V trimmed by 3 bases and J by 2 bases, 4 bases remained unmatched. In germline, CDR1 is SGHDT, CDR2 YYEEEE. The CDR3 spans 14 residues. The CDR3, as DNA: TGTGCCAGCAGCTCAGGGACAGAAAACTATGGCTACACCTTC. This gives the protein CASSSGTENYGYTF.

The rearrangement links TRBV11-3 to TRBJ2-3, with 9 positions matching TRBD1. The ends lost 1 base at V and 2 bases at J; junction bases unmatched: 1. CDR3 length: 15 residues. Germline assignment: CDR1 SGHNT and CDR2 YENEEA. The chain's CDR3 is CASSLGQGVTDTQYF. CDR3 in DNA: TGTGCCAGCAGCTTAGGACAGGGGGTCACAGATACGCAGTATTTT.

J is TRBJ2-5 and V is TRBV5-1; 13 bases align to TRBD2. Per the germline V gene, CDR1 is SGHRS and CDR2 is YFSETQ. The junction had 9 bases not matched to a gene; V was cut back by 4 bases and J by 6 bases. This CDR3 has 16 residues. The CDR3 protein is CASSKGLAGADKTQYF. The CDR3 nucleotides read TGCGCCAGCAGCAAAGGACTAGCGGGAGCGGATAAGACCCAGTACTTC.

V gene TRBV7-9 combines with J gene TRBJ2-7, with 10 positions matching TRBD2. J was trimmed by 1 base and V by 2 bases; bases with no gene match: 8. This CDR3 region has 17 residues. Germline lookup yields CDR1 SEHNR and CDR2 FQNEAQ (reference sequence). CDR3 residues: CASSLSGTSALSYEQYF. In nucleotides, the CDR3 is TGTGCCAGCAGCTTATCCGGGACTAGCGCTTTGTCCTACGAGCAGTACTTC.

The chain carries TRBV27 and TRBJ1-3; D possibly corresponds to TRBD1 (6 bases). The CDR3 has 15 amino acids. Germline CDR1 is MNHEY and CDR2 is SMNVEV (reference sequence). Trimming pared 1 base from V and 2 bases from J, leaving 9 bases between. The CDR3 is CASSLYPGAGNTIYF. Here the CDR3 DNA reads TGTGCCAGCAGTTTATACCCAGGGGCTGGAAACACCATATATTTT.

A single count supports this clone. V and J are TRBV4-2 and TRBJ2-7; 8 positions match TRBD2. CDR3 length: 16 residues. Germline V CDR1 and CDR2: LGHNA, YNFKEQ. V dropped 0 bases and J dropped 2; count of bases not matched to a gene: 6. The DNA for the CDR3 is TGTGCCAGCAGCCAAGAATGGGCGGGAGGCGCCTACGAGCAGTACTTC. It encodes CASSQEWAGGAYEQYF.

The chain has TRBV6-1 and TRBJ2-1; TRBD2 aligns across 7 bases. The trim removed 5 bases at V and 3 bases at J, leaving 7 bases unmatched. Per the germline V gene, CDR1 is MNHNS and CDR2 is SASEGT. This CDR3 spans 15 amino acids. CDR3 bases: TGTGCCAGCAGTACCACACTAGCGAGCTACAATGAGCAGTTCTTC. This gives the protein CASSTTLASYNEQFF.

The chain carries TRBV10-1 and TRBJ2-3; maybe TRBD2 (6 bases). The CDR3 is made up of 19 amino acids. Deletions cut 3 bases from V and 0 bases from J, with 22 bases between. The germline gives CDR1 WNHNN, CDR2 SYGVQD (reference sequence). CDR3 protein: CASSDFSGDLLSSTDTQYF. CDR3 bases: TGCGCCAGCAGTGATTTCTCGGGGGACCTCCTTTCTAGCACAGATACGCAGTATTTT.

V gene TRBV7-6 combines with J gene TRBJ2-7; unclear D gene. The CDR3 is 16 residues long. The germline V gene encodes CDR1 SGHVS and CDR2 FNYEAQ. Trimming removed 5 bases from V and 2 bases from J, with 19 bases in between. This CDR3 reads CASSAVRLRQAYEQYF. In DNA, the CDR3 is TGTGCCAGCAGCGCCGTTCGTTTGAGGCAAGCCTACGAGCAGTACTTC.

The chain uses TRBV5-1 and TRBJ2-3; 10 bases are shared with TRBD2. CDR3 length equals 15 residues. Losses at the gene ends were 4 bases for V and 0 bases for J; bases not matched to a gene: 2. From germline, CDR1 is SGHRS and CDR2 YFSETQ. The CDR3 region has the DNA TGCGCCAGCAGCGCTAGCGGGGGAAGCACAGATACGCAGTATTTT. Translated, it gives CASSASGGSTDTQYF. The complete variable domain, with remaining parts taken from reference TRBV5-1 and TRBJ2-3, reads KAGVTQTPRYLIKTRGQQVTLSCSPISGHRSVSWYQQTPGQGLQFLFEYFSETQRNKGNFPGRFSGRQFSNSRSEMNVSTLELGDSALYLCASSASGGSTDTQYFGPGTRLTVL.

V usage is TRBV7-8 and J usage is TRBJ2-7; D gene unclear. This CDR3 is 12 amino acids long. Germline CDR1 is SGHVS and CDR2 is FQNEAQ. V was shortened by 1 base and J by 6 bases, with 7 bases between the two germline ends. CDR3 coding DNA: TGTGCCAGCAGCTTAGTGTATGGCGAGCAGTACTTC. Protein: CASSLVYGEQYF.

J is TRBJ2-1 and V is TRBV6-5; 7 bases fit TRBD1. V dropped 4 bases and J dropped 0; count of bases not matched to a gene: 3. From germline, CDR1 is MNHEY and CDR2 SVGAGI. The CDR3 length is 15 residues. Written as DNA, the CDR3 is TGTGCCAGCAGTTTGGGACAGCTCTCCTACAATGAGCAGTTCTTC. It is translated as CASSLGQLSYNEQFF.

The gene calls are TRBV4-1 and TRBJ1-1; 10 positions match TRBD1. Trimming at V came to 2 bases and at J to 11 bases, leaving 8 bases not matched to a gene. This CDR3 region has 14 residues. CDR1 is MGHRA and CDR2 is YSYEKL in the germline V gene. CDR3 DNA sequence: TGCGCCAGCAGCCAATCAGACAGGGGGCGGTTGGCTTTCTTT. Protein sequence: CASSQSDRGRLAFF.